Sequencing of this T cell receptor beta chain was carried out in a study of CD4 T cells in relation to SARS-CoV-2 and coronaviruses. The overall study: No peptide or an HIV-1 Nef peptide pool served as negative control.

The table came from immunoSEQ multiplex PCR; TCRdb's copy has only in-frame clones and leaves some out. The sample yields roughly 20,000 clones, about three fifths seen once. General study findings and limits: The cross-reactivity analysis covered only spike protein, not other viral proteins.

This CDR3 is 13 amino acids long. Germline V gene sequence: CDR1 KGHSH, CDR2 LQKENI. The germline V and J ends were trimmed by 3 bases and 0 bases, with 5 bases remaining between them. About this clone: What it binds is not known.

CD4+ T cells from unexposed donors were obtained before the COVID-19 pandemic (2011-2018). After 10 to 11 days of culture, CD4+ T cells were isolated. Testing used SARS-CoV-2 S/N and four cold-coronavirus spikes on unexposed-donor CD4+ T cells, cells permitting. What was sequenced was CD4+ T cells from PBMCs, cultured in vitro. The receptor comes from a human donor in good health. The chain employs TRBV18 and TRBJ1-1; D is unresolved. For the CDR3, the DNA is TGTGCCAGCTCACCGGAGGTGAACACTGAAGCTTTCTTT. Protein: CASSPEVNTEAFF.